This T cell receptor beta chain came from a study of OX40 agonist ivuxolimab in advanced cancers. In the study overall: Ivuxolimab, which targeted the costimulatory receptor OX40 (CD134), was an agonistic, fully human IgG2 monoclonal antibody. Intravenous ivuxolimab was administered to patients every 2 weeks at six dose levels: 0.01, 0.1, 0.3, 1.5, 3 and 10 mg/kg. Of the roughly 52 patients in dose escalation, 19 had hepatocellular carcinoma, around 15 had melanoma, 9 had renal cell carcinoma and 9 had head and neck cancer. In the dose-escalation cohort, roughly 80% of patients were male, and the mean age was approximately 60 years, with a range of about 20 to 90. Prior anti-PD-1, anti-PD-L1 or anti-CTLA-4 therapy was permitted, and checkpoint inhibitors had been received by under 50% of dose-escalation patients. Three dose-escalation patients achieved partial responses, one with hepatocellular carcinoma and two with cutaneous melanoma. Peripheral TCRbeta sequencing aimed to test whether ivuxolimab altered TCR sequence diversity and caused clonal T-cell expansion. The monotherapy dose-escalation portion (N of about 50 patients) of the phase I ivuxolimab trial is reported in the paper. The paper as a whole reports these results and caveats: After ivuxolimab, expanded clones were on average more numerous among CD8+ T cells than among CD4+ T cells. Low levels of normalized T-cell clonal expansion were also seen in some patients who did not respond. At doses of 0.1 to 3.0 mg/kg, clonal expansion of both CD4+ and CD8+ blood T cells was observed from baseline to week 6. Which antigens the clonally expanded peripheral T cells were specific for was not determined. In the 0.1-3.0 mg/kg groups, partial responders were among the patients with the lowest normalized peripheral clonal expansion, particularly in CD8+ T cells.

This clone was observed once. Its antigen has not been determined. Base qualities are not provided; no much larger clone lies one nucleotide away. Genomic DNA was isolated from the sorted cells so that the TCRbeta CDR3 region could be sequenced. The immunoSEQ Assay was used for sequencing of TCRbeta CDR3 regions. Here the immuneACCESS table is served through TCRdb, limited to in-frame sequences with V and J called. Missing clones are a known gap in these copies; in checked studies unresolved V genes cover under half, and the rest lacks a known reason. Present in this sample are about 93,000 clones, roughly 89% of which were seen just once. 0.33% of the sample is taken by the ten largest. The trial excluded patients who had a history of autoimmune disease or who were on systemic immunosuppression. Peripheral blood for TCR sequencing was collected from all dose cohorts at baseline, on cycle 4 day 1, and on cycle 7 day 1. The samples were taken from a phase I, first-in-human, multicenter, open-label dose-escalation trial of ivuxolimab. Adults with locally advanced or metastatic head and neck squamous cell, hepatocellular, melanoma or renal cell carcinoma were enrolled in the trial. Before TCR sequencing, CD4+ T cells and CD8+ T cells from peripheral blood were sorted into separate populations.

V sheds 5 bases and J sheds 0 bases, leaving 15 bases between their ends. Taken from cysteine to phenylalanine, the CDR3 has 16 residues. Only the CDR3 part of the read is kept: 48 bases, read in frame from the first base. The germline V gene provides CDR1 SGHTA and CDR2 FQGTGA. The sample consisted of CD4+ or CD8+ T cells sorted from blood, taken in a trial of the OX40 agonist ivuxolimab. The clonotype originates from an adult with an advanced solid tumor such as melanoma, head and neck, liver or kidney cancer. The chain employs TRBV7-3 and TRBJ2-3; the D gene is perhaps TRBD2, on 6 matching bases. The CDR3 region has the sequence CASSDGASGSTDTQYF. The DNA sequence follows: TGTGCCAGCAGCGACGGGGCGAGCGGGAGCACAGATACGCAGTATTTT.